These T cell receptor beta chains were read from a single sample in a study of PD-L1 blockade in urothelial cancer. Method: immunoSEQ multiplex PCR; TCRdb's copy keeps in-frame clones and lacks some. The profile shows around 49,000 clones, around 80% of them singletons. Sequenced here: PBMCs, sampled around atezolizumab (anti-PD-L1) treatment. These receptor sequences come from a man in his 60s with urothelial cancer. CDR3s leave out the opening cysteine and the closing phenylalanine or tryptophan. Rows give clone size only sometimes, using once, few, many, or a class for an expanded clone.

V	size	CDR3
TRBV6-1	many	ASTGQSLNNSPLH
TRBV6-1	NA	ASSEFWASPLAKNIQY
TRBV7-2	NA	ASSLISQDTNYGYT
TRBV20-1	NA	SATHSYGYT
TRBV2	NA	ASSESIWGGIQETQY
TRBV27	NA	ASSLFGGGTDTQY
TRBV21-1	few	ASSARGVTGELF
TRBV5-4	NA	ASSAPTVGSTEAF
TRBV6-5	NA	ASSPPTGGLSPLH
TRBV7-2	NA	ASSLDPGASTDTQY
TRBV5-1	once	ASSATDSSNQPQH
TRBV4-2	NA	ASSQPRPYEQY
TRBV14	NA	ASRTSGAYEQY
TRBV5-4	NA	ALRQSNQETQY
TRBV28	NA	ASSSTGTGDGYT
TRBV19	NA	ASRGRDRVNDEQF
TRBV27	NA	ASRETRYGADTQY
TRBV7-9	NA	ASSPFGQSYYEQY
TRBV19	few	ASSTGSDTQY
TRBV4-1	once	ASSQAVNFFSGNTIY
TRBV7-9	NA	ASSIGTGYGYT
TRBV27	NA	ASRPLAPTGELF
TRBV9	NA	ASSVGIGGSFPGANVLT
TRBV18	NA	ASSPRDNYEQY
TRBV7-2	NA	ASSLTVNYGNTIY
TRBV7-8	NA	ASSPDTSGRADEQY
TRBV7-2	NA	ASSLGTQGSNQPQH
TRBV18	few	ASSRGQPKTEAF
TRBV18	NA	ASSPSGSQWSETQY
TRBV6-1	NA	ASSEAEGALGYT
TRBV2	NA	ASYPGIGTEAF
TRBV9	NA	ASSVSGQGATGELF
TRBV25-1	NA	ASSEKQGSEKLF
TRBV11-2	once	ASSTRVSGVVQETQY
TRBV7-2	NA	ASSSTSAQPQH
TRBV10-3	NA	AISLDRANTGELF
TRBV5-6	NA	ASSSGSYGYT
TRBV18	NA	ASSTDRVNSPLH
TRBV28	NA	ASSFSGMGTDTQY
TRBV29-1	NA	SVEDPAGAVNYQETQY